What follows describes a single TCR beta chain. This entry belongs to a study of blood T cell repertoires in COVID-19. Overall study context: Some COVID-19 samples were acute and others convalescent; all came from the United States, Italy and Spain. Sample material is recorded as cDNA or gDNA derived from T cells, B-cell-depleted T cells, or PBMCs.

Using immunoSEQ multiplex PCR, the repertoire was profiled, and TCRdb retains in-frame clones only, with some absent. The profile shows some 83,000 clones, 84% of them singletons. In germline, CDR1 is LNHDA, CDR2 SQIVND (reference sequence). The CDR3 covers 15 residues. V shed 6 bases and J 5 bases; nucleotides not matched to a gene: 10. This sequence joins TRBV19 and TRBJ1-1, with TRBD1 matching over 9 bases. This receptor was identified in a man in his forties or fifties with acute or convalescent COVID-19. The sequenced material came from peripheral blood. The CDR3 here is CASRYGGQGGTEAFF. Here the CDR3 DNA reads TGTGCCAGTAGATATGGGGGACAGGGAGGTACTGAAGCTTTCTTT.